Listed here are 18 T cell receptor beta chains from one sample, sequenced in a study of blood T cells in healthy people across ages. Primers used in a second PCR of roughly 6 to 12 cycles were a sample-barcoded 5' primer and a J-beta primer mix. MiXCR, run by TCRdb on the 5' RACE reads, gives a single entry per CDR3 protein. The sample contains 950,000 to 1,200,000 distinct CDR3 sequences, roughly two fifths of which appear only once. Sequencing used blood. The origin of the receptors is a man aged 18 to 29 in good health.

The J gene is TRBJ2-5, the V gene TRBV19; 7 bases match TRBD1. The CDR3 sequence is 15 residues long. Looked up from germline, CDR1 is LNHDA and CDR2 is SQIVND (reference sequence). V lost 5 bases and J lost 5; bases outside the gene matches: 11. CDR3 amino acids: CASSRARDSVETQYF. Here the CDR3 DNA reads TGTGCCAGTAGTCGGGCTCGGGACAGCGTGGAGACCCAGTACTTC.

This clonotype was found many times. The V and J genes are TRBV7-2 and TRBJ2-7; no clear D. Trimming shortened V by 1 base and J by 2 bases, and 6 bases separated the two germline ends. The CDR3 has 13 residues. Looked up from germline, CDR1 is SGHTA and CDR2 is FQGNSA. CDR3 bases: TGTGCCAGCAGCTTAGAACGCACCTACGAGCAGTACTTC. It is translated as CASSLERTYEQYF.

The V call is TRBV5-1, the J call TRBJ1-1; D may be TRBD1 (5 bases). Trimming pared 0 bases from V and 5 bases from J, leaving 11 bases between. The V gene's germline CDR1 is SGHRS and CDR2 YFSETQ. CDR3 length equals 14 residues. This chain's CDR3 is CASSLDEGRTEAFF. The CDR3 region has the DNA TGCGCCAGCAGCTTGGATGAGGGGCGTACTGAAGCTTTCTTT. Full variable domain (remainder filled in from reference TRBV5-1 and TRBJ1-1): KAGVTQTPRYLIKTRGQQVTLSCSPISGHRSVSWYQQTPGQGLQFLFEYFSETQRNKGNFPGRFSGRQFSNSRSEMNVSTLELGDSALYLCASSLDEGRTEAFFGQGTRLTVV.

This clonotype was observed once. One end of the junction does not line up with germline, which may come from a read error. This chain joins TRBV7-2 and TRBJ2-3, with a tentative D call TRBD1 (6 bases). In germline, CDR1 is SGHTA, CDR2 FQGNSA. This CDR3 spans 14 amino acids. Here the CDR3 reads CASSLDQGPDTQYF. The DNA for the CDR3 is TGTGCCAGCAGCTTAGACCAGGGGCCAGATACCCAGTATTTT.

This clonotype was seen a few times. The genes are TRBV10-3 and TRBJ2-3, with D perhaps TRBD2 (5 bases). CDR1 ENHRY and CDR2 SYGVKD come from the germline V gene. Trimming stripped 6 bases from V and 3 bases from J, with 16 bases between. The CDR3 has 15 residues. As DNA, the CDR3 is TGTGCCATCAGGCCGGAGGATCGAGTTACAGATACGCAGTATTTT. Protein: CAIRPEDRVTDTQYF.

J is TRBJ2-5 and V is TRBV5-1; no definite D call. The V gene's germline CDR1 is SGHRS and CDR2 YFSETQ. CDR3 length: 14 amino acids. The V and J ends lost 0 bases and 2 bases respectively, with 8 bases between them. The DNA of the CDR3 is TGCGCCAGCAGCTTGGAGCCCGTTCAAGAGACCCAGTACTTC. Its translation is CASSLEPVQETQYF.

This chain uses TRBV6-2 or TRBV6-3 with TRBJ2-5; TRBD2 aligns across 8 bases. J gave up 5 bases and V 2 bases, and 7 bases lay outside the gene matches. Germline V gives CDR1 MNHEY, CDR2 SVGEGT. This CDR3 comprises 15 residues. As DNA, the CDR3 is TGTGCCAGCAGTTACAGCGGGGGCCCCGTGGAGACCCAGTACTTC. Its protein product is CASSYSGGPVETQYF.

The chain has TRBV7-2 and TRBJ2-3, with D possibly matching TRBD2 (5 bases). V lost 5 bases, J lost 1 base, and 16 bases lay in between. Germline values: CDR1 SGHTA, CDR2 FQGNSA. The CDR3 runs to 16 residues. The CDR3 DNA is TGTGCCAGCAGCCCTACCCTAGCAGGTGGCACAGATACGCAGTATTTT. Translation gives CASSPTLAGGTDTQYF.

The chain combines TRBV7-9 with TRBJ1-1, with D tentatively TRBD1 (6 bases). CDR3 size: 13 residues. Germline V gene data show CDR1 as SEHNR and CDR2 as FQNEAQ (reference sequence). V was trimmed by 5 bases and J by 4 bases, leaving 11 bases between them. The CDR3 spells CASSRQTGTEAFF. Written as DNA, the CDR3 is TGTGCCAGCAGCAGGCAGACAGGCACTGAAGCTTTCTTT. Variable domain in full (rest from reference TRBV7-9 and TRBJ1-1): DTGVSQNPRHKITKRGQNVTFRCDPISEHNRLYWYRQTLGQGPEFLTYFQNEAQLEKSRLLSDRFSAERPKGSFSTLEIQRTEQGDSAMYLCASSRQTGTEAFFGQGTRLTVV.

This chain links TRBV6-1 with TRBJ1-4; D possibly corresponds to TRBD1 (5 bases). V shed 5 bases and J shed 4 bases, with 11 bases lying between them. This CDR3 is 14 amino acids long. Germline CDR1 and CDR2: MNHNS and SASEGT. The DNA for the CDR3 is TGTGCCAGCAGTATGGGGGAGTTTAATGAAAAACTGTTTTTT. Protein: CASSMGEFNEKLFF.

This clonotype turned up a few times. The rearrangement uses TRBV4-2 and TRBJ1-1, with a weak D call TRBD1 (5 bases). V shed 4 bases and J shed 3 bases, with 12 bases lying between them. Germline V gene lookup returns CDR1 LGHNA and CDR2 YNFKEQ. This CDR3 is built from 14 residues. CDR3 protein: CASSPKGMDTEAFF. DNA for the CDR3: TGTGCCAGCAGCCCCAAGGGGATGGACACTGAAGCTTTCTTT.

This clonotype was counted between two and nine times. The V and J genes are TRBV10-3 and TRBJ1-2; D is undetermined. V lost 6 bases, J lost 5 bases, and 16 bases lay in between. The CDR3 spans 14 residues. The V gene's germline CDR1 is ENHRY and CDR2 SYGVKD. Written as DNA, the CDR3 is TGTGCCATCAGCGTAAACAAGGACTCTTATGGCTACACCTTC. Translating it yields CAISVNKDSYGYTF.

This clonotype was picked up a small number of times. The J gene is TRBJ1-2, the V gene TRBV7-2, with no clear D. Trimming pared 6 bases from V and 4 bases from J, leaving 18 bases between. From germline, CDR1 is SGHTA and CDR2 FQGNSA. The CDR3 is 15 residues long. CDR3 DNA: TGTGCCAGCAGTCCCGGGAGGCAGTCTGTCTATGGCTACACCTTC. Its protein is CASSPGRQSVYGYTF.

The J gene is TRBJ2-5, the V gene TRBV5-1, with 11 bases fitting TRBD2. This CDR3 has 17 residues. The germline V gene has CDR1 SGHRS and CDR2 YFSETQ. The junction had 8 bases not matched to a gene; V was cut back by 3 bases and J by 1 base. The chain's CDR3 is CASSSASSGGPQETQYF. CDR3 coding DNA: TGCGCCAGCAGCTCAGCGTCTAGCGGGGGGCCCCAAGAGACCCAGTACTTC.

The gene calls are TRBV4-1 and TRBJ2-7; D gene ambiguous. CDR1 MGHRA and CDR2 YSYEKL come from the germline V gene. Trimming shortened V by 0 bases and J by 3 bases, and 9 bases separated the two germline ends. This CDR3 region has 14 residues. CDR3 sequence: CASSQESRSYEQYF. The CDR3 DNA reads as TGCGCCAGCAGCCAAGAAAGTAGGAGCTACGAGCAGTACTTC.

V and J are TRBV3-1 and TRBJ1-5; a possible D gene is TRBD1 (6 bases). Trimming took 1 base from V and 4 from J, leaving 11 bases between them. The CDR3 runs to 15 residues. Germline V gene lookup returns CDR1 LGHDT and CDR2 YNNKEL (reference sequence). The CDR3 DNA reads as TGTGCCAGCAGCCAAGGCCAGGGGCTGAATCAGCCCCAGCATTTT. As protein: CASSQGQGLNQPQHF.

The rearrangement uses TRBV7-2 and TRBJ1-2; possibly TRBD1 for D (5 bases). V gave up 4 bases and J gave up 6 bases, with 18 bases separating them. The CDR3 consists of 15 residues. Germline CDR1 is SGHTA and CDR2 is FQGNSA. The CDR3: CASSSFWEGEDGYTF. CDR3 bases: TGTGCCAGCAGCTCCTTTTGGGAAGGGGAAGATGGCTACACCTTC.

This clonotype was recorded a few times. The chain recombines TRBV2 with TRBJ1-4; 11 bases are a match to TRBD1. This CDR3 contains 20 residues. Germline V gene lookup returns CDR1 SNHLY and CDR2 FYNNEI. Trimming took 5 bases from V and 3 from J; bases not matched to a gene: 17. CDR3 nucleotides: TGTGCCAGCAGTTATTCCCGGTGGACAGGGGGCAGTGTGGCTAATGAAAAACTGTTTTTT. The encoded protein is CASSYSRWTGGSVANEKLFF.